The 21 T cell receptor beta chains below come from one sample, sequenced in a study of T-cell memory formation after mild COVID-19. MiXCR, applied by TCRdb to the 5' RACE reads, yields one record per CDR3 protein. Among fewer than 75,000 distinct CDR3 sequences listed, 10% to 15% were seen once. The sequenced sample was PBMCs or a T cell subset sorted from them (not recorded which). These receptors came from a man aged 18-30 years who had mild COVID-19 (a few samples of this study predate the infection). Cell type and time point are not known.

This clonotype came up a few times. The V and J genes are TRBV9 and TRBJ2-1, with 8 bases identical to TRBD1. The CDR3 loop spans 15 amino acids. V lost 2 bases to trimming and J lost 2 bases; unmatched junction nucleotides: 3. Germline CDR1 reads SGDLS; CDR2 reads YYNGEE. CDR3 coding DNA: TGTGCCAGCAGCGTGACAGGGGCGACCTACAATGAGCAGTTCTTC. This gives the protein CASSVTGATYNEQFF.

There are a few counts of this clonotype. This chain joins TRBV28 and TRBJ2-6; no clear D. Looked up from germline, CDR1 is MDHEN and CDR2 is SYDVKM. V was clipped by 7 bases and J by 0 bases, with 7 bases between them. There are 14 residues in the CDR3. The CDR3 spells CASIPGSGANVLTF. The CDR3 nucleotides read TGTGCCAGCATCCCCGGCTCTGGGGCCAACGTCCTGACTTTC.

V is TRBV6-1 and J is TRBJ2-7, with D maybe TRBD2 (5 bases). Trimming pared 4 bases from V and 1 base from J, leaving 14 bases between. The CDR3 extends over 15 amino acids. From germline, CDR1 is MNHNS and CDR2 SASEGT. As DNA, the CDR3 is TGTGCCAGCAGTGTTGAACTAGTTGTGTCCTACGAGCAGTACGTC. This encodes CASSVELVVSYEQYV.

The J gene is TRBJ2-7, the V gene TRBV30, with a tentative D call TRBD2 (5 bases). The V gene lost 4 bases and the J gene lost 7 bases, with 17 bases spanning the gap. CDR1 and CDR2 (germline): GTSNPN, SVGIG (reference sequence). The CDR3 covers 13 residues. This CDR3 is CAWIAGSRGEQYF. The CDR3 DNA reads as TGTGCCTGGATTGCGGGCTCCCGCGGAGAGCAGTACTTC.

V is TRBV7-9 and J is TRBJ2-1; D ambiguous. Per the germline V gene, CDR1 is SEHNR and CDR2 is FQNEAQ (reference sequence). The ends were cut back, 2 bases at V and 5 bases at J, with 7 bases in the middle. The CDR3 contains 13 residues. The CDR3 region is CASSLRCDNEQFF. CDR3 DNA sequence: TGTGCCAGCAGCTTACGCTGCGACAATGAGCAGTTCTTC.

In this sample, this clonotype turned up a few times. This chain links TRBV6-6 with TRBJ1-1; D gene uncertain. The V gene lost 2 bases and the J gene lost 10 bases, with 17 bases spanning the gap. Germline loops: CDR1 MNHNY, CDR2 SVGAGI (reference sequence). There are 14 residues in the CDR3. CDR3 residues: CASSYQERRVGAFF. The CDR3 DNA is TGTGCCAGCAGTTACCAGGAAAGACGGGTAGGAGCTTTCTTT.

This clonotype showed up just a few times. CDR3 in DNA: TGTGCCAGCAGAGGGCAGTACGAGCAGTACGTC. This gives the protein CASRGQYEQYV. This chain connects TRBV21-1 to TRBJ2-7; the table's TRBD2 call for D was not verified on the DNA. TRBV21-1 is labeled a pseudogene. The CDR3 loop spans 11 amino acids.

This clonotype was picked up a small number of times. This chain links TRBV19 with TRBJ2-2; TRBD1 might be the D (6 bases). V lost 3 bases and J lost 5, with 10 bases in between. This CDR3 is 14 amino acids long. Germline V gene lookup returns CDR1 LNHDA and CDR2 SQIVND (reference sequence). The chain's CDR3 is CASSISDRTGELFF. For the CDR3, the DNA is TGTGCCAGTAGTATTTCCGACAGGACCGGGGAGCTGTTTTTT. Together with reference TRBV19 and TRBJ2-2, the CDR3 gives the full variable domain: DGGITQSPKYLFRKEGQNVTLSCEQNLNHDAMYWYRQDPGQGLRLIYYSQIVNDFQKGDIAEGYSVSREKKESFPLTVTSAQKNPTAFYLCASSISDRTGELFFGEGSRLTVL.

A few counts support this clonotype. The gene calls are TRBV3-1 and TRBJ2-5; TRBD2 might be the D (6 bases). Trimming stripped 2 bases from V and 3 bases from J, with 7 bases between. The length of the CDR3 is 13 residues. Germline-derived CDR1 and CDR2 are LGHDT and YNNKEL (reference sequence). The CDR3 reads CASSQRGEETQYF. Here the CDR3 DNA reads TGTGCCAGCAGCCAACGCGGGGAAGAGACCCAGTACTTC.

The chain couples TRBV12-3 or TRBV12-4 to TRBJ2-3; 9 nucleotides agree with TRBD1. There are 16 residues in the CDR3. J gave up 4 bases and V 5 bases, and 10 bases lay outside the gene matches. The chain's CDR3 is CASSIRDRDFADTQYF. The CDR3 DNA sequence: TGTGCCAGCAGTATCCGGGACAGGGATTTCGCAGATACGCAGTATTTT.

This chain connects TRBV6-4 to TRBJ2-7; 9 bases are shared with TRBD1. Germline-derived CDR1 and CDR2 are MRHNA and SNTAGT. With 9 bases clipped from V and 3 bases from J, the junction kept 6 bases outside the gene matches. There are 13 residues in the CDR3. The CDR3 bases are TGTGCCAGGGGGACAGGGCCCCGCTACGAGCAGTACGTC. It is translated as CARGTGPRYEQYV.

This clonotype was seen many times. CDR3 in amino acids: CASSLRSAYEQYF. The CDR3 nucleotides are TGCGCCAGCAGCTTGAGGTCGGCCTACGAGCAGTACTTC. The genes are TRBV5-1 and TRBJ2-7; D gene unclear. The CDR3 is 13 residues long. V dropped 1 base and J dropped 2 bases, with 7 bases sitting between them. Germline lookup yields CDR1 SGHRS and CDR2 YFSETQ. Based on the CDR3 plus reference TRBV5-1 and TRBJ2-7, the full variable domain is KAGVTQTPRYLIKTRGQQVTLSCSPISGHRSVSWYQQTPGQGLQFLFEYFSETQRNKGNFPGRFSGRQFSNSRSEMNVSTLELGDSALYLCASSLRSAYEQYFGPGTRLTVT.

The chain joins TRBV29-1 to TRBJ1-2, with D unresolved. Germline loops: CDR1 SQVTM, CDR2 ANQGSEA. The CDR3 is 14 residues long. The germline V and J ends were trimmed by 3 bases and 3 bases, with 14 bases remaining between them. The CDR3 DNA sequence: TGCAGCGTTGAGCCCAGGCTAGCTGACTATGGCTACACCTTC. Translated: CSVEPRLADYGYTF.

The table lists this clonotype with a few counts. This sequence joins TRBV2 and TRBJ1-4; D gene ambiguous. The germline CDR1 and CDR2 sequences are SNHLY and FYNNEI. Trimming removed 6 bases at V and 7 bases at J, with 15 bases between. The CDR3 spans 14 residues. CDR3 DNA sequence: TGTGCCAGCAGGAGGGAGGTGATGGTTGAAAAACTGTTTTTT. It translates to CASRREVMVEKLFF.

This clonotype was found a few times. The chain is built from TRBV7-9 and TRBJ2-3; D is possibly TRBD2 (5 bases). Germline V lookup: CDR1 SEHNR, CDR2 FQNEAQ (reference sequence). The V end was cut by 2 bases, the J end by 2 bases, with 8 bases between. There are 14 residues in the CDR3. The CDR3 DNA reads TGTGCCAGCAGCTTATACGGGGACACAGATACGCAGTATTTT. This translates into CASSLYGDTDTQYF.

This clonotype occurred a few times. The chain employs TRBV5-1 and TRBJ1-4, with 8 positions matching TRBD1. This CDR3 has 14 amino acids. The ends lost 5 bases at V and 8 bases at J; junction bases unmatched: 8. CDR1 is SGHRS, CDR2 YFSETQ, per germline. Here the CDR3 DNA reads TGCGCCAGCAGTCGACAACAGGGGGGAGAAAAACTGTTTTTT. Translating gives CASSRQQGGEKLFF. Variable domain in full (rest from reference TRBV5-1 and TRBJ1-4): KAGVTQTPRYLIKTRGQQVTLSCSPISGHRSVSWYQQTPGQGLQFLFEYFSETQRNKGNFPGRFSGRQFSNSRSEMNVSTLELGDSALYLCASSRQQGGEKLFFGSGTQLSVL.

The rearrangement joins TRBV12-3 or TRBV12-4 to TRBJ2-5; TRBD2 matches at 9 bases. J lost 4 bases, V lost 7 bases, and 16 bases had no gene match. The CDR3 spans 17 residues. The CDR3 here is CASNKEVAGAEGETQYF. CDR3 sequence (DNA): TGTGCCAGCAACAAAGAGGTAGCGGGGGCCGAGGGAGAGACCCAGTACTTC.

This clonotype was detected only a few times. CDR3 region: CSARLSTGELFF. The CDR3 coding sequence is TGCAGTGCTAGATTAAGTACCGGGGAGCTGTTTTTT. The chain has TRBV20-1 and TRBJ2-2, with D unclear. The CDR3 contains 12 residues. V dropped 2 bases and J dropped 5 bases, with 6 bases sitting between them. CDR1 DFQATT and CDR2 SNEGSKA come from the germline V gene (reference sequence).

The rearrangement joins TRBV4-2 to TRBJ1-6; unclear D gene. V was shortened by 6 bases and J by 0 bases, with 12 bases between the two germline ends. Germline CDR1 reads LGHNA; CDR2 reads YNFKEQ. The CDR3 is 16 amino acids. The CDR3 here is CASSERGGSYNSPLHF. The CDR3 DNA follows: TGTGCCAGCAGTGAGCGGGGTGGCTCCTATAATTCACCCCTCCACTTT.

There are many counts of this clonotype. CDR3 loop: CASSWDTSEAFF. The CDR3 coding sequence is TGTGCCAGCAGCTGGGACACGTCTGAAGCTTTCTTT. The rearrangement uses TRBV7-2 and TRBJ1-1; possibly TRBD1 for D (6 bases). The CDR3 is 12 residues long. From germline, CDR1 is SGHTA and CDR2 FQGNSA. Trimming took 4 bases from V and 6 from J, leaving 9 bases between them.

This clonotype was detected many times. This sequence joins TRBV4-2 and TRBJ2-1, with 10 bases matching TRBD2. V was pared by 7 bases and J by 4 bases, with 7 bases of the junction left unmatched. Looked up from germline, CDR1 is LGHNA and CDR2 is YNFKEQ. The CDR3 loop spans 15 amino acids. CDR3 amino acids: CASTPSGGQYNEQFF. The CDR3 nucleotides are TGTGCCAGCACCCCTAGCGGGGGCCAATACAATGAGCAGTTCTTC.